One sample yielded the 15 T cell receptor beta chains listed below, sequenced in a study of lymphopenia after photon versus proton radiotherapy. Only in-frame clones appear in the TCRdb table, and some are missing; sequencing was by immunoSEQ multiplex PCR. The data contain roughly 150,000 clones, 75% to 90% of them seen just once; the ten biggest clones take up approximately 4.8%. The sequencing used peripheral blood, collected from a patient treated with photon-based radiotherapy. All receptors derive from a man in his fifties with gastric cancer.

In this sample, this clone turned up once. This sequence joins TRBV10-3 and TRBJ2-5; 7 bases agree with TRBD2. The germline gives CDR1 ENHRY, CDR2 SYGVKD. This CDR3 is built from 15 residues. The trim removed 0 bases at V and 6 bases at J, leaving 7 bases unmatched. The CDR3 reads CAISESAGAGQTQYF. CDR3 nucleotide sequence: TGTGCCATCAGTGAGTCCGCGGGAGCCGGACAGACCCAGTACTTC.

The chain is built from TRBV19 and TRBJ1-5; 7 bases align to TRBD1. The germline V gene encodes CDR1 LNHDA and CDR2 SQIVND (reference sequence). J was trimmed by 5 bases and V by 6 bases; bases with no gene match: 7. The CDR3 has 14 amino acids. CDR3 in DNA: TGTGCCAGTAGAACAGGGACAGACTATCAGCCCCAGCATTTT. Protein sequence: CASRTGTDYQPQHF.

The CDR3 sequence is CASSSPLDSYEQYF. The DNA of the CDR3 is TGTGCCAGTAGTAGCCCCCTAGACTCCTACGAGCAGTACTTC. The rearrangement uses TRBV19 and TRBJ2-7; D not certain. V dropped 4 bases and J dropped 0 bases, with 10 bases sitting between them. Germline V gives CDR1 LNHDA, CDR2 SQIVND (reference sequence). This CDR3 comprises 14 residues.

The rearrangement joins TRBV5-1 to TRBJ2-1; tentatively, D is TRBD1 (5 bases). V was cut by 0 bases and J by 6 bases, with 10 bases left in between. Germline V gives CDR1 SGHRS, CDR2 YFSETQ. The CDR3 covers 14 residues. The CDR3 DNA sequence: TGCGCCAGCAGCTTGGAGGGGCCGGGCAATGAGCAGTTCTTC. It is translated as CASSLEGPGNEQFF.

The chain combines TRBV6-1 with TRBJ2-3; TRBD2 matches 10 bases. CDR1 is MNHNS and CDR2 is SASEGT in the germline V gene. This CDR3 is built from 15 residues. With V trimmed by 6 bases and J by 1 base, 4 bases remained unmatched. The CDR3 region is CASRLAGTGTDTQYF. CDR3 DNA: TGTGCCAGCAGACTAGCGGGAACGGGCACAGATACGCAGTATTTT.

The rearrangement uses TRBV18 and TRBJ2-7, with 10 bases identical to TRBD2. Germline CDR1 reads KGHSH; CDR2 reads LQKENI. V gave up 6 bases and J gave up 4 bases; unmatched junction bases: 9. This CDR3 region has 15 residues. CDR3 sequence: CASSLFSGREYEQYF. The CDR3 region has the DNA TGTGCCAGCTCCCTTTTCAGCGGGAGGGAGTACGAGCAGTACTTC.

The chain links TRBV7-2 to TRBJ2-5; weak D call: TRBD2 (6 bases). V dropped 2 bases and J dropped 2 bases, with 9 bases sitting between them. Per the germline V gene, CDR1 is SGHTA and CDR2 is FQGNSA. The CDR3 has 14 amino acids. CDR3 sequence (DNA): TGTGCCAGCAGCTTACTGGCGGGACAAGAGACCCAGTACTTC. As protein: CASSLLAGQETQYF.

CDR3 sequence: CASSLGTRSYEQYF. In DNA, the CDR3 is TGTGCCAGCAGCCTTGGTACCAGATCCTACGAGCAGTACTTC. V is TRBV6-5 and J is TRBJ2-7; D ambiguous. Trimming took off 6 bases at V and 1 base at J, with 13 bases between the two ends. This CDR3 contains 14 residues. Germline CDR1 reads MNHEY; CDR2 reads SVGAGI.

This chain uses TRBV30 with TRBJ2-1; 11 bases align to TRBD2. This CDR3 region has 19 residues. Trimming removed 2 bases from V and 7 bases from J; junction bases left unmatched: 19. Germline V lookup: CDR1 GTSNPN, CDR2 SVGIG (reference sequence). CDR3 bases: TGTGCCTGGAGTCCTGGGCCCCGGTTGACTAGCGGGAAGAGGAATGAGCAGTTCTTC. It yields the protein CAWSPGPRLTSGKRNEQFF. Drawing the rest from reference TRBV30 and TRBJ2-1, the complete variable domain is SQTIHQWPATLVQPVGSPLSLECTVEGTSNPNLYWYRQAAGRGLQLLFYSVGIGQISSEVPQNLSASRPQDRQFILSSKKLLLSDSGFYLCAWSPGPRLTSGKRNEQFFGPGTRLTVL.

By sample share, this clone is medium-sized. The rearrangement uses TRBV5-4 and TRBJ1-2, with D tentatively TRBD1 (6 bases). CDR1 is SGHNT, CDR2 YYREEE, per germline (reference sequence). The CDR3 runs to 14 residues. Between the trimmed V and J ends, which lost 3 bases and 4 bases, there was a span of 13 bases. The CDR3: CASSSLQGGYGYTF. The CDR3 DNA reads TGTGCCAGCAGCTCACTACAGGGCGGCTATGGCTACACCTTC.

This sequence joins TRBV18 and TRBJ1-1; 7 bases map to TRBD1. Trimming took 1 base from V and 2 from J; bases not matched to a gene: 4. Germline V CDR1 and CDR2: KGHSH, LQKENI. This CDR3 is built from 15 residues. The CDR3: CASSPRQGGNTEAFF. Written as DNA, the CDR3 is TGTGCCAGCTCACCACGCCAAGGGGGCAACACTGAAGCTTTCTTT.

Only a few counts were recorded for this clone. This chain connects TRBV14 to TRBJ1-4; D unclear. The V and J ends lost 3 bases and 14 bases respectively, with 10 bases between them. Germline V CDR1 and CDR2: SGHDN, FVKESK. This CDR3 is built from 11 residues. The CDR3 reads CASSQAGGLFF. The CDR3 coding sequence is TGTGCCAGCAGCCAGGCAGGAGGGCTGTTTTTT.

This chain links TRBV19 with TRBJ2-1, with 13 bases lining up with TRBD2. The V segment lost 3 bases and the J segment 2 bases; nucleotides outside the gene matches: 1. The germline V gene has CDR1 LNHDA and CDR2 SQIVND (reference sequence). CDR3 size: 16 residues. CDR3: CASSMGTSGAYNEQFF. The CDR3 DNA follows: TGTGCCAGTAGTATGGGGACTAGCGGGGCCTACAATGAGCAGTTCTTC.

The sample holds one count of this clone. The gene calls are TRBV9 and TRBJ2-7; TRBD2 aligns across 12 bases. This CDR3 region has 16 residues. Germline V gene sequence: CDR1 SGDLS, CDR2 YYNGEE. J lost 2 bases, V lost 0 bases, and 3 bases had no gene match. Here the CDR3 DNA reads TGTGCCAGCAGCGTAGAAACTAGCGGGAGGACCTACGAGCAGTACTTC. It encodes CASSVETSGRTYEQYF. The full variable domain, with the rest looked up from reference TRBV9 and TRBJ2-7, is DSGVTQTPKHLITATGQRVTLRCSPRSGDLSVYWYQQSLDQGLQFLIQYYNGEERAKGNILERFSAQQFPDLHSELNLSSLELGDSALYFCASSVETSGRTYEQYFGPGTRLTVT.

The chain recombines TRBV5-1 with TRBJ1-1; 10 nucleotides line up with TRBD1. Germline-derived CDR1 and CDR2 are SGHRS and YFSETQ. The CDR3 is 15 residues long. V lost 7 bases, J lost 5 bases, and 11 bases stayed unmatched. The CDR3 region is CASAQGGQGQTEAFF. CDR3 sequence (DNA): TGCGCCAGCGCCCAGGGGGGACAGGGGCAGACTGAAGCTTTCTTT.